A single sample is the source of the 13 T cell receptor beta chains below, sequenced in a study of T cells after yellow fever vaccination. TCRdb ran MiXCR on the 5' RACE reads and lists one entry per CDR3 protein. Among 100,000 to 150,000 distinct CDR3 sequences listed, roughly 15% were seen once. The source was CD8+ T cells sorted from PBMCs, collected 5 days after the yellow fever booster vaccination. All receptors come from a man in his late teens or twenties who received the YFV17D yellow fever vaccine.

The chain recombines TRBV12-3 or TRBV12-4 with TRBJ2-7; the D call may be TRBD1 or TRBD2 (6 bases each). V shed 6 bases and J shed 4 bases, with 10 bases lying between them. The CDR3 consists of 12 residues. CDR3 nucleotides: TGTGCCAGCAGGGGGGGCAGGTACGAGCAGTACTTC. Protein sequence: CASRGGRYEQYF.

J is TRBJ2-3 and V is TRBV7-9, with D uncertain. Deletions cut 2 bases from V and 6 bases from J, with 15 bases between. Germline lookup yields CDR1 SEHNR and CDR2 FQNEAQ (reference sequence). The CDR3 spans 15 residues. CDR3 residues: CASSLSAPSVDTQYF. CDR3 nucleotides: TGTGCCAGCAGCTTATCGGCCCCGAGCGTGGATACGCAGTATTTT. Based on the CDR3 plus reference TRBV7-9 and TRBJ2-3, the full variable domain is DTGVSQNPRHKITKRGQNVTFRCDPISEHNRLYWYRQTLGQGPEFLTYFQNEAQLEKSRLLSDRFSAERPKGSFSTLEIQRTEQGDSAMYLCASSLSAPSVDTQYFGPGTRLTVL.

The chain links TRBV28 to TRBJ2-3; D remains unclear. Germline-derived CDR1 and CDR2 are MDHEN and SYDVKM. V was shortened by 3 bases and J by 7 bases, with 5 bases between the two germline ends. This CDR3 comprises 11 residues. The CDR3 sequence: CASSFSYTQYF. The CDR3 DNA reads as TGTGCCAGCAGTTTCTCATATACGCAGTATTTT.

CDR3 protein: CASSSQGAGEQFF. The DNA for the CDR3 is TGTGCCAGCAGTTCCCAGGGGGCAGGGGAGCAGTTCTTC. The chain recombines TRBV6-2 or TRBV6-3 with TRBJ2-1, with 8 positions matching TRBD1. J gave up 10 bases and V 4 bases, and 6 bases lay outside the gene matches. CDR3 length: 13 amino acids. Germline V gene sequence: CDR1 MNHEY, CDR2 SVGEGT.

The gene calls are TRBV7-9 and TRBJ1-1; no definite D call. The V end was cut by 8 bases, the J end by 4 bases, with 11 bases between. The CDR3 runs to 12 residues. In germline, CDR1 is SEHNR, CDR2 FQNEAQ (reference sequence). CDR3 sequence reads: CASGRRTTEAFF. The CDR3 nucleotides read TGTGCCAGCGGAAGGCGGACCACTGAAGCTTTCTTT. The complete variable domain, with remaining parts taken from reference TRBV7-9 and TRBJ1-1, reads DTGVSQNPRHKITKRGQNVTFRCDPISEHNRLYWYRQTLGQGPEFLTYFQNEAQLEKSRLLSDRFSAERPKGSFSTLEIQRTEQGDSAMYLCASGRRTTEAFFGQGTRLTVV.

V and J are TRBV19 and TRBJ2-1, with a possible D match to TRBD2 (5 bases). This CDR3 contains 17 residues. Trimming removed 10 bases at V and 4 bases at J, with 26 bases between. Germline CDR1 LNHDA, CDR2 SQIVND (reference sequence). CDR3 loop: CATSRVTEPFGYNEQFF. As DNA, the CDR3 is TGTGCCACCTCGAGGGTAACGGAACCCTTTGGATACAATGAGCAGTTCTTC.

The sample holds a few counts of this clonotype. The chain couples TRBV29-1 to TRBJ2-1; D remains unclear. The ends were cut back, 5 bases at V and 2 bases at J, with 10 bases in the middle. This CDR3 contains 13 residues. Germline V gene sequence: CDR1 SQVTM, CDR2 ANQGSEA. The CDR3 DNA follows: TGCAGCGTTCGTGTGCCCACCTACAATGAGCAGTTCTTC. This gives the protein CSVRVPTYNEQFF.

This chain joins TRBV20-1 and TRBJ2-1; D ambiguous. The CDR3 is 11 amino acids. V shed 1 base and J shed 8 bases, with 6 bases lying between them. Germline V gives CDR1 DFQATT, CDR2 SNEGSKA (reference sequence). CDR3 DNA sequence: TGCAGTGCTAGAGGGACCCATGAGCAGTTCTTC. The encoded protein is CSARGTHEQFF.

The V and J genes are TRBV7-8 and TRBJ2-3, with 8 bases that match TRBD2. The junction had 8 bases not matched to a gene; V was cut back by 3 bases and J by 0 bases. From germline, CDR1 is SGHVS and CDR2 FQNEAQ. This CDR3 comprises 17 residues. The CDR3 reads CASSLPSQRGSTDTQYF. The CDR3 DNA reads TGTGCCAGCAGCTTGCCCTCCCAGCGGGGGAGCACAGATACGCAGTATTTT.

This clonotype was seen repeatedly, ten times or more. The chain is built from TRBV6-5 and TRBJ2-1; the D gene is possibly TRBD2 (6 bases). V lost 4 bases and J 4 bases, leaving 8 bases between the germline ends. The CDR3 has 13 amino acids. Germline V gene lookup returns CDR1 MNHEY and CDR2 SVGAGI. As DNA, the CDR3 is TGTGCCAGCAGTTTGGCGGGGTACAATGAGCAGTTCTTC. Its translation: CASSLAGYNEQFF.

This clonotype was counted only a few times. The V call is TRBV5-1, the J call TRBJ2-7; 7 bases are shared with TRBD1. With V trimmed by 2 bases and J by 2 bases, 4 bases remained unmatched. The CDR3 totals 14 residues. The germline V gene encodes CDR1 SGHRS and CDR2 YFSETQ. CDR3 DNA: TGCGCCAGCAGCTTAGGGGACAGCACCTACGAGCAGTACTTC. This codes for CASSLGDSTYEQYF.

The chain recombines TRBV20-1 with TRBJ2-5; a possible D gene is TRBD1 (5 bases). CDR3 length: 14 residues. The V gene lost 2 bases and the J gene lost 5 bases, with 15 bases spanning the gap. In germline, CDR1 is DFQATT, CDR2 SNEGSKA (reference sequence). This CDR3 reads CSARSRAGWETQYF. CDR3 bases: TGCAGTGCTAGATCCCGGGCAGGGTGGGAGACCCAGTACTTC.

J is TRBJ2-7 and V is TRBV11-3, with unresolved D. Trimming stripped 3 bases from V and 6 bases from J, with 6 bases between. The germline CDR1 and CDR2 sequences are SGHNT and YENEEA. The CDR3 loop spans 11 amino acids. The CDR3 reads CASSFSLEQYF. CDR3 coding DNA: TGTGCCAGCAGCTTTAGTCTCGAGCAGTACTTC. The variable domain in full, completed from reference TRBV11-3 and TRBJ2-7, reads EAGVVQSPRYKIIEKKQPVAFWCNPISGHNTLYWYLQNLGQGPELLIRYENEEAVDDSQLPKDRFSAERLKGVDSTLKIQPAELGDSAVYLCASSFSLEQYFGPGTRLTVT.